This passage covers 4 T cell receptor beta chains from one sample sequenced in a study of blood T cell repertoires in COVID-19. Here immunoSEQ multiplex PCR was the method, and the copy in TCRdb shows in-frame clones only, minus some. Of tens of thousands of clones detected, roughly 88% appear once; the ten largest clones hold roughly 8.7%. Sequencing was performed on peripheral blood. The receptor source for this set is a woman in her seventies with acute or convalescent COVID-19.

V is TRBV7-8 and J is TRBJ2-5, with 8 bases identical to TRBD1. The J segment lost 2 bases and the V segment lost 5 bases, leaving 7 bases of the junction unmatched. From germline, CDR1 is SGHVS and CDR2 FQNEAQ. This CDR3 is 15 amino acids long. For the CDR3, the DNA is TGTGCCAGCAGCCATACGGGACAGGTACAAGAGACCCAGTACTTC. Translating it yields CASSHTGQVQETQYF.

The chain recombines TRBV7-3 with TRBJ2-5, with D perhaps TRBD1 (6 bases). Trimming took off 4 bases at V and 4 bases at J, with 16 bases between the two ends. The length of the CDR3 is 15 residues. Germline assignment: CDR1 SGHTA and CDR2 FQGTGA. CDR3 coding DNA: TGTGCCAGCAGCTCCACAGGGCTTCGGGGAGAGACCCAGTACTTC. Translating it yields CASSSTGLRGETQYF.

This clone was seen a handful of times. This CDR3 is CASSPDRDSTGELFF. For the CDR3, the DNA is TGTGCCAGCAGCCCCGACAGAGATAGTACCGGGGAGCTGTTTTTT. The V gene is TRBV7-3, the J gene TRBJ2-2; D is possibly TRBD1 (5 bases). The CDR3 is made up of 15 amino acids. The V end lost 5 bases, the J end lost 5 bases, and 15 bases lay between the germline ends. In germline, CDR1 is SGHTA, CDR2 FQGTGA.

This clone was seen a few times. The rearrangement links TRBV4-2 to TRBJ1-3; 10 bases map to TRBD1. With V trimmed by 1 base and J by 0 bases, 3 bases remained unmatched. The length of the CDR3 is 17 residues. Germline CDR1 is LGHNA and CDR2 is YNFKEQ. This chain's CDR3 is CASSQGGQGISGNTIYF. In nucleotides, the CDR3 is TGTGCCAGCAGCCAAGGGGGACAGGGGATCTCTGGAAACACCATATATTTT.